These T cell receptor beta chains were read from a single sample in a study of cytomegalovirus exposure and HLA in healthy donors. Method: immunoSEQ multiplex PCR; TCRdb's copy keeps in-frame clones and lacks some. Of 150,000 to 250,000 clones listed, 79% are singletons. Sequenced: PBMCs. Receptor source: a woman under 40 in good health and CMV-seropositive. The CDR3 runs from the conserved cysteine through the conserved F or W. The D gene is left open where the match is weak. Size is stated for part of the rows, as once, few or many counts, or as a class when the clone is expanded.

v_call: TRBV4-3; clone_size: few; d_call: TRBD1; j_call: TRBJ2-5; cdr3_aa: CASSQEGTGQETQYF; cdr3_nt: TGCGCCAGCAGCCAAGAGGGGACAGGTCAAGAGACCCAGTACTTC
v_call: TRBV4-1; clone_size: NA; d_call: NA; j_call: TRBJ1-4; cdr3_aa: CASSYSSTNEKLFF; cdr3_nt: TGCGCCAGCAGCTACAGCTCAACTAATGAAAAACTGTTTTTT
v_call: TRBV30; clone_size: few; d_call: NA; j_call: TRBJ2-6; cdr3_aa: CAWGPGIRAANVLTF; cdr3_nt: TGTGCCTGGGGACCGGGGATTCGGGCGGCCAACGTCCTGACTTTC
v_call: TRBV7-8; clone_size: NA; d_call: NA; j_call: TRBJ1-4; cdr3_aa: CASSYQDSSEEKLFF; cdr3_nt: TGTGCCAGCAGCTACCAGGACAGTTCGGAAGAAAAACTGTTTTTT
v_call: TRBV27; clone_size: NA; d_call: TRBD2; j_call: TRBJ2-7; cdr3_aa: CASSPSGGVYEQYF; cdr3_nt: TGCGCCAGCAGTCCTAGCGGGGGTGTATACGAGCAGTACTTC
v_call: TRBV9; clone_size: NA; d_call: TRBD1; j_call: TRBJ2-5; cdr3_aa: CASSVTGGWETQYF; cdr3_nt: TGTGCCAGCAGCGTGACAGGGGGCTGGGAGACCCAGTACTTC
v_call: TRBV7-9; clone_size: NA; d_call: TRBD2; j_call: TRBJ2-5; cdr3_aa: CASSPGTRKGQYF; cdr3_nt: TGTGCCAGCAGCCCCGGGACTAGGAAGGGCCAGTACTTC
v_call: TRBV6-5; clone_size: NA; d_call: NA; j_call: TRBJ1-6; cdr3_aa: CASSAGRVLNSPLHF; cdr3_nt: TGTGCCAGCAGTGCCGGCCGGGTCTTGAATTCACCCCTCCACTTT
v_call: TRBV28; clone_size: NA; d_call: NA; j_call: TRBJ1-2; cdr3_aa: CASSLTDYGYTF; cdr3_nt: TGTGCCAGCAGTTTAACAGACTATGGCTACACCTTC
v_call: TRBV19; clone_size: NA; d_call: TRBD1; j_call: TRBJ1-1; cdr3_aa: CASSIQDRAGTEAFF; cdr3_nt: TGTGCCAGTAGTATTCAAGACAGGGCCGGGACTGAAGCTTTCTTT
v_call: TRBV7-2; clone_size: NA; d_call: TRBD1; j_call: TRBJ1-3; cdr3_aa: CASSFQGAGGNTIYF; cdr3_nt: TGTGCCAGCAGCTTTCAGGGGGCAGGAGGAAACACCATATATTTT
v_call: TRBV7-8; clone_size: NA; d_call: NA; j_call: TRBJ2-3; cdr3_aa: CASSFRGTDTQYF; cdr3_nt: TGTGCCAGCAGCTTTCGGGGAACAGATACGCAGTATTTT
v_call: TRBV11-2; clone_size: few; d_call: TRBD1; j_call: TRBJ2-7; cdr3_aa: CASSPLGDRTTYEQYF; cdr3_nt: TGTGCCAGCAGCCCGTTGGGGGACAGGACAACCTACGAGCAGTACTTC
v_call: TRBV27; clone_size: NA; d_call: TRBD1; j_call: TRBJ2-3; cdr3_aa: CASSLEYGTGDTDTQYF; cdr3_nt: TGTGCCAGCAGTTTAGAATACGGGACAGGGGACACAGATACGCAGTATTTT
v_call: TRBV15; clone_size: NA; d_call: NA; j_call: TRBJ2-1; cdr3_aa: CATTPLSRGSYNEQFF; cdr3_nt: TGTGCCACCACTCCCCTCTCTAGGGGTTCCTACAATGAGCAGTTCTTC
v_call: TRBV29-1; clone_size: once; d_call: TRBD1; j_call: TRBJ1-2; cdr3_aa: CSVSDRAYYGYTF; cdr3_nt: TGCAGCGTTTCGGACAGGGCGTACTATGGCTACACCTTC
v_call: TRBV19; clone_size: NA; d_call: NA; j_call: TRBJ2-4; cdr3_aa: CASSNPQRGAKNIQYF; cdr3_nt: TGTGCCAGTAGTAACCCCCAAAGAGGGGCCAAAAACATTCAGTACTTC
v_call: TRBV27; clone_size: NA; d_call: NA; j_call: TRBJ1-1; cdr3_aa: CASSLGGRFGEAFF; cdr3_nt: TGTGCCAGCAGTTTAGGCGGGCGATTTGGAGAAGCTTTCTTT
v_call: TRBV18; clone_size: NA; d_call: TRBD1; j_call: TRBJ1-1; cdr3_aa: CASSLSGTVNTEAFF; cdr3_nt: TGTGCCAGCTCACTCTCCGGGACAGTGAACACTGAAGCTTTCTTT
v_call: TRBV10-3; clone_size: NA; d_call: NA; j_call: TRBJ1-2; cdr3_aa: CAISETRAASDYGYTF; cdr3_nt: TGTGCCATCAGTGAAACCAGGGCGGCATCCGACTATGGCTACACCTTC
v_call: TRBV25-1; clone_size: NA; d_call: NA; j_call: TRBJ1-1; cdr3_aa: CASSVRTEAFF; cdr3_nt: TGTGCCAGCAGTGTGAGGACTGAAGCTTTCTTT
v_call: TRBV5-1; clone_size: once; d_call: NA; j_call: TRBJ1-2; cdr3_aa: CASSRQERDGYTF; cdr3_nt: TGCGCCAGCAGTCGGCAGGAACGAGATGGCTACACCTTC
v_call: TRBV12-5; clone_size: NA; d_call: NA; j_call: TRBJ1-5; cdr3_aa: CASGLLQALSNQPQHF; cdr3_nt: TGTGCTAGTGGTCTTTTACAGGCTCTCAGCAATCAGCCCCAGCATTTT
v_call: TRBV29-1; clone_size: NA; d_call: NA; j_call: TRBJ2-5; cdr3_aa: CSVRQETQYF; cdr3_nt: TGCAGCGTTCGGCAAGAGACCCAGTACTTC
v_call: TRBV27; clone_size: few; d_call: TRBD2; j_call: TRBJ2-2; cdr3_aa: CASSLGVGFMAREGPGELFF; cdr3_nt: TGTGCCAGCAGTTTGGGCGTAGGGTTCATGGCGCGGGAGGGCCCCGGGGAGCTGTTTTTT
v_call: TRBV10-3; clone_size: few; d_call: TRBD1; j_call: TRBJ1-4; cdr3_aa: CAISGSSVRTTGGTVTEKLFF; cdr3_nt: TGTGCCATCAGTGGTTCGTCGGTAAGGACGACAGGGGGAACGGTAACTGAAAAACTGTTTTTT
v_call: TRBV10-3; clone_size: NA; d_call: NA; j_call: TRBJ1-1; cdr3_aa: CAISEQGDTEAFF; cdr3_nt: TGTGCCATCAGTGAGCAAGGGGACACTGAAGCTTTCTTT
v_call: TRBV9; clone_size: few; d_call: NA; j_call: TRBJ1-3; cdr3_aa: CASSVEENTIYF; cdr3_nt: TGTGCCAGCAGCGTCGAGGAAAACACCATATATTTT
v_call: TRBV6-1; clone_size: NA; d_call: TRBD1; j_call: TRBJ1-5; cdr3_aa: CASSRTGGFNQPQHF; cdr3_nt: TGTGCCAGCAGTCGGACAGGGGGATTCAATCAGCCCCAGCATTTT
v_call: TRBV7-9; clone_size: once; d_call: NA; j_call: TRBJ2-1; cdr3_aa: CASSPPVANNEQFF; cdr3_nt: TGTGCCAGCAGCCCCCCCGTGGCCAACAATGAGCAGTTCTTC
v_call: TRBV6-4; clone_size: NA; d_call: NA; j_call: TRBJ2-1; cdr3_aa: CASSEDSYNEQFF; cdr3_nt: TGTGCCAGCAGTGAGGACAGCTACAATGAGCAGTTCTTC
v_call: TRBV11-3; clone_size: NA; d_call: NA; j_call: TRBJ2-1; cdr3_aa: CASSARLVPHEQFF; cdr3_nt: TGTGCCAGCAGCGCCCGACTAGTCCCCCATGAGCAGTTCTTC
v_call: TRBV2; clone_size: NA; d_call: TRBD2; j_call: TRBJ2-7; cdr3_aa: CASRLGLAGAYQYF; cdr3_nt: TGTGCCAGCAGGCTGGGACTAGCGGGAGCCTATCAGTACTTC
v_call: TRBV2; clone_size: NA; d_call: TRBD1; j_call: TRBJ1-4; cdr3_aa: CASSEPSRTGGNFDLATNEKLFF; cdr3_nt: TGTGCCAGCAGTGAACCAAGTAGGACAGGGGGCAACTTCGATCTCGCAACTAATGAAAAACTGTTTTTT
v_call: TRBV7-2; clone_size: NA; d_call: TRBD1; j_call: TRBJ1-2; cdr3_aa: CASSFLGGGNGYTF; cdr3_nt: TGTGCCAGCAGCTTCTTAGGGGGCGGTAATGGCTACACCTTC
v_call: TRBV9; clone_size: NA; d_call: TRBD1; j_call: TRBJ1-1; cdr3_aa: CASSVALDRENTEAFF; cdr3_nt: TGTGCCAGCAGCGTAGCTCTGGACAGGGAAAACACTGAAGCTTTCTTT
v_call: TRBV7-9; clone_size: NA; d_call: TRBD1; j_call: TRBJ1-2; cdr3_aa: CASSRTGGEDGYTF; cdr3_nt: TGTGCCAGCAGCAGGACAGGAGGCGAGGATGGCTACACCTTC
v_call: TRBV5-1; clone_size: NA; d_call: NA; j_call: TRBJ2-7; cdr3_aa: CASSASVPAYEQYF; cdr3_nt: TGCGCCAGCAGCGCCTCGGTCCCCGCCTACGAGCAGTACTTC
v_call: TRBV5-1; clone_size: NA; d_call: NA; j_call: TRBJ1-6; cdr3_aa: CASSIRTEDSPLHF; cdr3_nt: TGCGCCAGCAGTATAAGGACAGAAGATTCACCCCTCCACTTT
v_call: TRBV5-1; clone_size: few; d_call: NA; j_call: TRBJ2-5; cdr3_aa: CASIPGGGETQYF; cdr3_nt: TGCGCCAGTATCCCTGGCGGTGGGGAGACCCAGTACTTC
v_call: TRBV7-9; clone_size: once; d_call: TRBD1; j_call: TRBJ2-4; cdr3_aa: CSSSPGTTGPKNIQYF; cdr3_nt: TGTTCCAGCAGCCCCGGGACGACAGGGCCGAAAAACATTCAGTACTTC
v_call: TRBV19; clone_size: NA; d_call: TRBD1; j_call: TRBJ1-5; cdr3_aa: CASSPTTGGYNQPQHF; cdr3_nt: TGTGCCAGTAGTCCAACGACAGGGGGATACAATCAGCCCCAGCATTTT
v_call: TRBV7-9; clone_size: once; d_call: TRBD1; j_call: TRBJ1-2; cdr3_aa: CASSLHPGQIYYGYTF; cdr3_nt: TGTGCCAGCAGCTTACACCCGGGACAGATATACTATGGCTACACCTTC
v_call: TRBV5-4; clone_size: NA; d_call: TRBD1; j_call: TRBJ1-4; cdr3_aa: CASSPDRVNEKLFF; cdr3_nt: TGTGCCAGCAGCCCGGACAGGGTTAATGAAAAACTGTTTTTT
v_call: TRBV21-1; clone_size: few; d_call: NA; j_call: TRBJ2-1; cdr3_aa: CASSKVRGGRLDDEQFF; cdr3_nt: TGTGCCAGCAGCAAAGTTCGGGGCGGGAGACTTGACGATGAGCAGTTCTTC